This TCR beta chain came from a study of regulatory T cells in long-lasting Graves disease (dated by TCRdb to about 2021). Turning to the overall study: In the newly diagnosed Graves' disease group, patients had been taking antithyroid drugs for less than 3 months. Peripheral blood TCR sequencing and RNA sequencing compared persistent Graves' disease patients with newly diagnosed Graves' disease patients. The study was registered as a clinical trial and conducted in China. A total of about 33 samples were covered by TCR sequencing, comprising 13 persistent and some 20 newly diagnosed Graves' disease patients. Summary of the overall study and its limitations: Preferential use of TRBV28, TRBJ1-2 and TRBJ2-5 was observed in persistent disease, whereas TRBV20-1 and TRBJ2-1 were favored in newly diagnosed disease. The authors acknowledged the small sample size as a limitation that may reduce accuracy. The study examined only peripheral blood because the primary lesion, thyroid tissue, could not be accessed. Compared with newly diagnosed patients, patients with persistent Graves' disease had lower TCR Shannon entropy and fewer highly expanded clones, which suggests clonal expansion. Patients with persistent disease shared more public clonotypes (approximately 2,500) than newly diagnosed patients did (approximately 1,000). Only the TCR beta chain was sequenced and analyzed.

Libraries were prepared through multiplex PCR. Sequencing took place on an Illumina HiSeq 4000. iRepertoire HTBI primers and Arm-PCR amplification of CDR3 regions were used to construct TCR beta libraries. Gel purification was performed on PCR products prior to sequencing. The source study handled its data this way. Across samples, about 64 TRBV and 14 TRBJ segments were identified and used for gene usage analysis of CDR3 amino acid clonotypes. COPE and FqMerger were used to merge filtered high-quality paired reads into contigs. BLAST was used to align contigs to IMGT TRBV, TRBD and TRBJ reference genes, and CDR3 was defined according to IMGT. Any clonotype with a frequency above 0.1% was counted as a highly expanded clone. Shannon entropy was used to measure repertoire diversity, and the Gini coefficient was used to measure V-J evenness. A clonotype found in more than one individual was treated as public. The public reads were quality trimmed at Q25 with fastp and then assembled into clones with MiXCR by TCRdb, keeping productive beta chains. Identical CDR3 protein sequences are pooled into one entry, listed with their most common genes and DNA. V and J calls and clone size were set by TCRdb, not the authors. This sample holds 450,000 to 600,000 distinct CDR3 sequences; around 15% were observed only once. About 12% of the sample belongs to the ten largest clones.

Relative to germline, V is 0 bases shorter and J is 2 bases shorter, with 6 bases between their ends. CDR1 and CDR2 are drawn from the germline V gene: LGHNA, YNFKEQ. Including cysteine and phenylalanine, the CDR3 has 14 amino acids. Only the CDR3 portion is preserved as DNA: 42 bases, with reading frame beginning at the first base. The time point label of this sample denotes: newly diagnosed GD, antithyroid drugs for less than 3 months. RNA was extracted from PBMCs in TRIzol for both TCR sequencing and RNA sequencing. The diagnosis of Graves' disease was made according to American Thyroid Association guidelines. Recruitment of patients was carried out at an endocrinology department in Xi'an, China. Each patient gave roughly 10 milliliters of peripheral blood, collected in an EDTA anticoagulant tube. Ficoll Paque Plus density gradient separation was used to isolate PBMCs, and no additional T cell sorting was done. An Agilent 2100 Bioanalyzer and agarose gel were used to check RNA quality, while a NanoDrop 2000 measured RNA concentration.

Regarding this clonotype: Its binding antigen is unknown. No quality values exist for individual bases; no much larger clone is one base distant.

These data were likewise used in another study, on T cells in Graves' hyperthyroidism and ophthalmopathy. In that second paper, the authors write: A patient counted as having stable Graves' hyperthyroidism if no progression to ophthalmopathy occurred over 18 months of follow-up. The hyperthyroidism patients were between 18 and 65 years old and newly diagnosed, with a disease duration of less than 2 months. Patients with uncontrolled infections, other autoimmune diseases, pregnancy or lactation were excluded. Clinical symptoms, serum thyroxine and TRAb, thyroid ultrasound, and orbital computed tomography formed the basis for the diagnoses. The first round of RT-PCR for the TCR CDR3 was performed with the HTBI primer set and the Qiagen OneStep RT-PCR kit. Most expanded thyroid clonotypes (frequency above 0.001) were also found in blood, which suggests that blood repertoires may mirror thyroid immune responses. A 13 V-J signature model separated ophthalmopathy from stable hyperthyroidism, with around 90% sensitivity and roughly 82% specificity in cross-validation and 80%/75% in testing. During validation, the model predicted progression to ophthalmopathy a median of around six months ahead of onset, with almost 71% sensitivity and 72.22% specificity. A discovery cohort of roughly 96 patients, roughly 45 with Graves' ophthalmopathy and about 60 with stable Graves' hyperthyroidism, was used to find distinguishing TCR V-J signatures. An independent validation cohort of fewer than 20 hyperthyroidism patients and about 16 patients who later progressed to ophthalmopathy tested prospective prediction of ophthalmopathy. The 100 discovery patients were randomly divided into training and test sets at a 7:3 ratio. The study also compared thyroid tissue and blood T-cell repertoires from roughly 6 Graves' hyperthyroidism patients. After blood sampling, hyperthyroidism patients were treated with methimazole at a starting dose of 30 mg daily, and ophthalmopathy patients were treated with high-dose intravenous methylprednisolone. Libraries were constructed in a second round of multiplex PCR, after which size selection and purification were performed. Paired-end sequencing of the libraries was performed with 100 bp reads on an Illumina HiSeq2000. SOAPnuke was used to process the raw data, removing reads that contained adapters or uncalled bases, had a mean Phred below 15, or lacked an exact match to the constant primer or identifier. High-quality paired reads were merged using COPE v1.2.5, and each unique nucleotide sequence was defined as a clonotype. MiTCR v1.1 was used to align the clonotypes against IMGT TRBV, TRBD and TRBJ reference segments. The analysis was restricted to V-J combinations with a frequency above 0.0001, which together covered 99% to 99.2% of the repertoires. The TCS score was defined as F50 (clonal expansion) divided by E x V (chaos), with BLOSUM62-based TCRdist calculated between CDR3 peptides within each V-J. Welch's t-statistics and random forest reduced approximately 520 V-J features to 13, which were used in a naive Bayes classifier (R e1071). Sample size was not statistically predetermined, and blinding of investigators to group allocation was not performed. TCR Vbeta CDR3 sequencing of 120 to 150 peripheral blood samples (43 ophthalmopathy, about 74 hyperthyroidism and approximately 17 progressor patients) is reported in the paper.

The receptor comes from a man aged 40-49 years with Graves disease. Donor details come from another sample of the same person, matched by shared clones. The material sequenced was peripheral blood mononuclear cells (PBMCs), taken at new diagnosis, from a patient treated with antithyroid drugs. The rearranged segments are TRBV4-2 and TRBJ2-3, with the D gene uncertain. The nucleotide sequence reads as follows: TGTGCCAGCAGCCAAGATGGCCCCACAGATACGCAGTATTTT. The resulting protein is CASSQDGPTDTQYF.